The 23 T cell receptor beta chains below come from one sample, sequenced in a study of post-analysis software for immune sequencing data. The study, taken as a whole, reports: There were four or five TRBV segments more frequent in patients than controls, and TRBV5-6, TRBV5-1 and TRBV20-1 were among them.

Which antigens these TCRs recognize remains unknown. Prepared TCR beta cDNA libraries contained unique molecular identifiers. A single record per CDR3 protein comes from TCRdb applying MiXCR to the PCR reads. The sample shows fewer than 700,000 distinct CDR3 sequences, about 40% of them seen only once. Sequenced input: blood. The receptors were gathered from a girl between 5 and 17 years old with multiple sclerosis.

The chain uses TRBV3-1 and TRBJ2-3; 10 bases are a match to TRBD2. The CDR3 is 14 amino acids. The V gene end was trimmed by 5 bases and the J gene end by 12 bases; junction bases not matched to a gene: 11. Germline V gene sequence: CDR1 LGHDT, CDR2 YNNKEL (reference sequence). The CDR3 is CASSSSGGEETQYF. CDR3 in DNA: TGTGCCAGCAGCTCCAGCGGGGGGGAAGAGACCCAGTATTTT.

This sequence joins TRBV5-1 and TRBJ2-1; either TRBD1 or TRBD2 may fit D (5 bases each). V shed 4 bases and J shed 6 bases, with 26 bases lying between them. The CDR3 has 18 residues. Per germline, CDR1 SGHRS and CDR2 YFSETQ. The CDR3 nucleotides read TGCGCCAGCAGCATACCCATCACTACGGGGTGGGACGGCAATGAGCAGTTCTTC. As protein: CASSIPITTGWDGNEQFF.

The chain recombines TRBV12-3 or TRBV12-4 with TRBJ2-7; D might be TRBD2 (7 bases). V gave up 5 bases and J gave up 6 bases, with 23 bases separating them. The CDR3 covers 16 residues. In DNA form, the CDR3 reads TGTGCCAGCAGTCTAGGGGGGGGGGGCGCTGGCTTCGAGCAGTACTTC. Its protein product is CASSLGGGGAGFEQYF.

CDR3 coding DNA: TGTGCCACCAGTGACCCTTTGGGGATGTACTTC. As protein: CATSDPLGMYF. V and J are TRBV24-1 and TRBJ2-7; unclear D gene. Germline CDR1 reads KGHDR; CDR2 reads SFDVKD. CDR3 size: 11 residues. The V end was cut by 4 bases, the J end by 12 bases, with 12 bases between.

This clonotype has just a few counts. The J gene is TRBJ2-5, the V gene TRBV7-9; 8 positions agree with TRBD2. This CDR3 comprises 14 residues. Germline V lookup: CDR1 SEHNR, CDR2 FQNEAQ (reference sequence). Trimming at V came to 3 bases and at J to 6 bases, leaving 6 bases not matched to a gene. CDR3 DNA: TGTGCCAGCAGCTTTATGCGGACTAGCCAGACCCAGTACTTC. It is translated as CASSFMRTSQTQYF.

J is TRBJ2-7 and V is TRBV27, with a weak D call TRBD2 (5 bases). The CDR3 extends over 14 amino acids. Germline V gene data show CDR1 as MNHEY and CDR2 as SMNVEV (reference sequence). V gave up 4 bases and J gave up 8 bases, with 18 bases separating them. Written as DNA, the CDR3 is TGTGCCAGCAGTTCCGGACTGAGTCCTAACAAGCAGTACTTC. Translating gives CASSSGLSPNKQYF.

This clonotype has just a few counts. The rearrangement joins TRBV10-3 to TRBJ2-3, with a tentative D call TRBD1 (6 bases). The CDR3 is 15 residues long. V was cut by 10 bases and J by 1 base, with 18 bases left in between. Germline V lookup: CDR1 ENHRY, CDR2 SYGVKD. The CDR3 nucleotides read TGTGCCACTCACAACCCTGGGGGCCGCACAGATACGCAGTATTTT. Translated, it gives CATHNPGGRTDTQYF.

The gene calls are TRBV19 and TRBJ2-4, with a weak D call TRBD1 (6 bases). The germline V and J ends were trimmed by 4 bases and 0 bases, with 13 bases remaining between them. Germline CDR1 reads LNHDA; CDR2 reads SQIVND (reference sequence). The CDR3 has 16 amino acids. In nucleotides, the CDR3 is TGTGCCAGTAGTACAGGACAGCCCGTAGCCAAAAACATTCAGTACTTC. This codes for CASSTGQPVAKNIQYF.

The chain couples TRBV20-1 to TRBJ2-7, with D hard to call. Trimming pared 3 bases from V and 2 bases from J, leaving 8 bases between. CDR1 and CDR2 (germline): DFQATT, SNEGSKA (reference sequence). This CDR3 comprises 12 residues. The CDR3 bases are TGCAGTGCTAGCAAAGGGACCTACGAGCAGTACTTC. It specifies CSASKGTYEQYF.

This clonotype was counted a few times. V gene TRBV10-2 combines with J gene TRBJ2-4; possibly TRBD2 for D (6 bases). The CDR3 has 13 residues. Trimming removed 7 bases at V and 13 bases at J, with 20 bases between. Germline-derived CDR1 and CDR2 are WSHSY and SAAADI. The DNA for the CDR3 is TGCGCCAGCACCCGGGACTCACCGGCGGGGCAGTACTTC. Its translation: CASTRDSPAGQYF.

This chain connects TRBV12-3 or TRBV12-4 to TRBJ1-6; unclear D gene. V was pared by 1 base and J by 3 bases, with 7 bases between. The CDR3 extends over 15 amino acids. Here the CDR3 DNA reads TGTGCCAGCAGTTTAGACTTAATCTATAATTCACCCCTCCACTTT. Protein: CASSLDLIYNSPLHF.

V and J are TRBV12-3 or TRBV12-4 and TRBJ1-2; D perhaps matches TRBD1 (5 bases). This CDR3 region has 15 residues. Trimming shortened V by 0 bases and J by 8 bases, and 16 bases separated the two germline ends. This chain's CDR3 is CASSLASRDQGGYTF. The CDR3 DNA reads TGTGCCAGCAGTTTAGCGAGTCGGGACCAAGGGGGCTACACCTTC.

The chain combines TRBV4-1 with TRBJ1-2; possibly TRBD1 for D (6 bases). The V gene lost 4 bases and the J gene lost 6 bases, with 12 bases spanning the gap. Germline-derived CDR1 and CDR2 are MGHRA and YSYEKL. The CDR3 contains 13 residues. This chain's CDR3 is CASSLQTGNGYTF. The CDR3 DNA reads as TGCGCCAGCAGCCTTCAAACAGGGAATGGCTACACCTTC.

A few counts support this clonotype. The chain recombines TRBV12-3 or TRBV12-4 with TRBJ2-7; 7 bases align to TRBD2. The CDR3 consists of 16 residues. The V gene end was trimmed by 3 bases and the J gene end by 0 bases; junction bases not matched to a gene: 8. The CDR3 DNA follows: TGTGCCAGCAGTTTGGGGTTCGGGACTAACTCCTACGAGCAGTACTTC. It translates to CASSLGFGTNSYEQYF.

The chain carries TRBV7-2 and TRBJ2-5; 10 bases align to TRBD1. V lost 1 base and J lost 11; bases outside the gene matches: 10. Germline assignment: CDR1 SGHTA and CDR2 FQGNSA. The CDR3 totals 15 residues. CDR3 residues: CASSLVGTGVGEQYF. CDR3 coding DNA: TGTGCCAGCAGCTTAGTAGGGACAGGGGTGGGGGAGCAGTACTTC.

The chain is built from TRBV20-1 and TRBJ2-7, with 8 bases lining up with TRBD2. There are 14 residues in the CDR3. V was pared by 7 bases and J by 3 bases, with 11 bases of the junction left unmatched. In germline, CDR1 is DFQATT, CDR2 SNEGSKA (reference sequence). The CDR3 DNA reads TGCAGTGTCCTCCCAACTAGCGGAGACTACGAGCAGTACTTC. Protein: CSVLPTSGDYEQYF.

V and J are TRBV7-9 and TRBJ1-2; no reliable D call. Germline CDR1 reads SEHNR; CDR2 reads FQNEAQ (reference sequence). Trimming pared 5 bases from V and 8 bases from J, leaving 21 bases between. The CDR3 spans 15 residues. DNA of the CDR3: TGTGCCAGCAGCCGTCAGGACGTGGGCAGTATGGGCTACACCTTC. It encodes CASSRQDVGSMGYTF. Supplemented by reference TRBV7-9 and TRBJ1-2, the full variable domain reads DTGVSQNPRHKITKRGQNVTFRCDPISEHNRLYWYRQTLGQGPEFLTYFQNEAQLEKSRLLSDRFSAERPKGSFSTLEIQRTEQGDSAMYLCASSRQDVGSMGYTFGSGTRLTVV.

This clonotype was seen a few times. The rearrangement links TRBV7-2 to TRBJ2-6; D gene unclear. This CDR3 has 15 residues. From germline, CDR1 is SGHTA and CDR2 FQGNSA. The V end lost 2 bases, the J end lost 1 base, and 6 bases lay between the germline ends. The CDR3 spells CASSLRRSGANVLTF. The CDR3 DNA follows: TGTGCCAGCAGCTTAAGAAGGTCTGGGGCCAACGTCCTGACTTTC.

This chain's CDR3 is CASSPTSGALYNEQFF. CDR3 nucleotides: TGTGCCAGCAGCCCGACTAGCGGGGCCTTATACAATGAGCAGTTCTTC. The J gene is TRBJ2-1, the V gene TRBV3-1; 11 positions match TRBD2. The CDR3 totals 16 residues. CDR1 is LGHDT, CDR2 YNNKEL, per germline (reference sequence). The V gene end was trimmed by 4 bases and the J gene end by 4 bases; junction bases not matched to a gene: 6.

The chain uses TRBV7-9 and TRBJ1-6; TRBD1 agrees at 7 bases. The CDR3 is made up of 15 amino acids. V shed 5 bases and J 10 bases; nucleotides not matched to a gene: 11. CDR1 SEHNR and CDR2 FQNEAQ come from the germline V gene (reference sequence). Written as DNA, the CDR3 is TGTGCCAGCAGCCGAGACAGGGAAGGGGAGTCACCCCTCCACTTT. Its protein is CASSRDREGESPLHF.

The chain employs TRBV20-1 and TRBJ1-1; D gene uncertain. The V gene's germline CDR1 is DFQATT and CDR2 SNEGSKA (reference sequence). The V end was cut by 2 bases, the J end by 0 bases, with 28 bases between. This CDR3 spans 20 amino acids. The CDR3 coding sequence is TGCAGTGCTAGACCGTCGGTCCACGGGCTACTAAAATTGGTGAACACTGAAGCTTTCTTT. Residues: CSARPSVHGLLKLVNTEAFF.

The V and J genes are TRBV12-3 or TRBV12-4 and TRBJ2-7; tentatively, D is TRBD1 (5 bases). V lost 7 bases and J 5 bases, leaving 15 bases between the germline ends. The CDR3 totals 13 residues. CDR3 nucleotides: TGTGCCAGCAATTTGGGGCAGGCCCACGAGCAGTACTTC. Protein product: CASNLGQAHEQYF.

The chain links TRBV12-3 or TRBV12-4 to TRBJ2-3; D uncertain. Trimming pared 4 bases from V and 6 bases from J, leaving 8 bases between. This CDR3 has 12 residues. Here the CDR3 DNA reads TGTGCCAGCAGTTCCCTCAGGGATACGCAGTATTTT. Residues: CASSSLRDTQYF.